This T cell receptor beta chain was found in a study of blood T cells in healthy people across ages. Study-wide points: Diversity estimates from one million T cells were considered underestimates.

A word on this clonotype: Its antigen is as yet unknown.

The second PCR ran roughly 7 to 12 cycles with a sample-barcoded 5' primer and J-beta primers. TCRdb redid the calling of the 5' RACE reads with MiXCR, one entry per CDR3 protein. The sample lists 920,000 or so distinct CDR3 sequences; around 43% were seen once. Each donor was a healthy Caucasian individual from Russia, aged 6 to 90. The CDR3 spans 16 residues. Trimming took 2 bases from V and 2 from J, leaving 15 bases between them. CDR1 is SGHRS, CDR2 YFSETQ, per germline. The V gene is TRBV5-1, the J gene TRBJ2-3; the D gene is possibly TRBD2 (6 bases). This receptor was identified in a woman aged 60 to 75 in good health. Material: blood. CDR3 amino acids: CASSFNLGLITDTQYF. The CDR3 bases are TGCGCCAGCAGCTTCAATCTGGGACTTATCACAGATACGCAGTATTTT.